This entry features one T cell receptor beta chain sequence. This sample is drawn from a study of blood T cell repertoires in COVID-19. The wider study: The analysed material was cDNA or gDNA that came from T cells, B-cell-depleted T cells, or PBMCs.

Original methodology: Amplified reference gene primers provided the basis for estimating nucleated cell counts. Clones were read by immunoSEQ multiplex PCR, and TCRdb kept only the in-frame ones, dropping some. That table gives V, J and clone size, and the DNA gave D and trimming. The data contain about 320,000 clones, under 95% of them seen just once; the ten biggest clones take up around 2.7%. V shed 3 bases and J 0 bases; nucleotides not matched to a gene: 5. Germline V lookup: CDR1 LGHDT, CDR2 YNNKEL (reference sequence). The CDR3 length is 16 residues. Study members were between roughly 18 and 89 years old and lived in approximately 25 US regions. Clinical history reported by participants formed the basis on which cohorts were assigned.

The genes are TRBV3-1 (or the pseudogene TRBV3-2) and TRBJ2-3, with 8 bases aligning to TRBD2. The sample was PBMCs or T cells enriched from blood (not recorded which). The sequence came from a man aged 55 to 70 who had recovered from COVID-19. The CDR3 region is CASSQPRGGSTDTQYF. The CDR3 DNA follows: TGTGCCAGCAGCCAGCCACGGGGGGGCAGCACAGATACGCAGTATTTT.